These 7 T cell receptor beta chains originate from one sample sequenced in a study of lymphopenia after photon versus proton radiotherapy. Libraries were prepared by immunoSEQ multiplex PCR; TCRdb keeps only in-frame clonotypes and omits some of them. This repertoire shows tens of thousands of clones, around nine tenths found once; its top ten account for approximately 50%. The material sequenced was peripheral blood, taken from a patient treated with proton-based radiotherapy. The receptors come from an older woman with cholangiocarcinoma. Some clones in this sample may be carry-over from other donors' samples.

CDR3: CASSFFQASGGKSTDTQYF. CDR3 coding DNA: TGTGCCAGCAGCTTTTTCCAGGCTAGCGGGGGAAAGAGCACAGATACGCAGTATTTT. V usage is TRBV7-9 and J usage is TRBJ2-3; 10 nucleotides agree with TRBD2. Unmatched junction bases numbered 12, after V lost 3 bases and J lost 0 bases. CDR3 length: 19 amino acids. Germline loops: CDR1 SEHNR, CDR2 FQNEAQ (reference sequence).

This clone came up a few times. The chain recombines TRBV9 with TRBJ2-7; 8 nucleotides agree with TRBD2. Germline trimming cut 0 bases from V and 4 bases from J; bases unmatched to any gene: 3. CDR1 is SGDLS, CDR2 YYNGEE, per germline. This CDR3 has 14 residues. For the CDR3, the DNA is TGTGCCAGCAGCGTAGACGGGGGGGTTTACGAGCAGTACTTC. Translation gives CASSVDGGVYEQYF.

The gene calls are TRBV5-1 and TRBJ2-5; the match to TRBD1 covers 7 bases. J gave up 4 bases and V 4 bases, and 7 bases lay outside the gene matches. Per germline, CDR1 SGHRS and CDR2 YFSETQ. The CDR3 contains 14 residues. Here the CDR3 DNA reads TGCGCCAGCAGCGAGGGAACAGGGGTAGAGACCCAGTACTTC. Protein product: CASSEGTGVETQYF.

The rearrangement joins TRBV5-1 to TRBJ1-2, with D unresolved. CDR3 size: 15 residues. Between the trimmed V and J ends, which lost 4 bases and 4 bases, there was a span of 17 bases. In germline, CDR1 is SGHRS, CDR2 YFSETQ. Here the CDR3 DNA reads TGCGCCAGCAGCAAATCCGAGGGAGGAACCTATGGCTACACCTTC. Its protein is CASSKSEGGTYGYTF.

This sequence joins TRBV2 and TRBJ1-5; 7 bases are shared with TRBD1. Unmatched junction bases numbered 1, after V lost 5 bases and J lost 0 bases. Germline lookup yields CDR1 SNHLY and CDR2 FYNNEI. This CDR3 spans 14 amino acids. CDR3 sequence (DNA): TGTGCCAGCAGTCAGGGGGATAGCAATCAGCCCCAGCATTTT. This encodes CASSQGDSNQPQHF. The whole variable domain, filled in from reference TRBV2 and TRBJ1-5, reads EPEVTQTPSHQVTQMGQEVILRCVPISNHLYFYWYRQILGQKVEFLVSFYNNEISEKSEIFDDQFSVERPDGSNFTLKIRSTKLEDSAMYFCASSQGDSNQPQHFGDGTRLSIL.

V is TRBV27 and J is TRBJ2-1; weak D call: TRBD1 (5 bases). From germline, CDR1 is MNHEY and CDR2 SMNVEV (reference sequence). Trimming removed 4 bases at V and 8 bases at J, with 18 bases between. The CDR3 has 15 residues. In nucleotides, the CDR3 is TGTGCCAGCAGTTCCGACAGAGCCTCCCTCCATGAGCAGTTCTTC. This encodes CASSSDRASLHEQFF.

CDR3 in amino acids: CASLGNTIYF. In nucleotides, the CDR3 is TGTGCCAGCTTGGGAAACACCATATATTTT. V is TRBV2 and J is TRBJ1-3; D not certain. Per germline, CDR1 SNHLY and CDR2 FYNNEI. The CDR3 totals 10 residues. Trimming stripped 8 bases from V and 4 bases from J, with 3 bases between.